This TCR beta chain was identified during a study of T cells after yellow fever vaccination. Study in general: Some fractions had low cell numbers, and these were prepared with SMART-Seq v4 Ultra Low Input. Points from the study as a whole: Relatively few clonotypes were ones that appeared in both CD4 and CD8 compartments. Most clones from primary vaccination were detected again post-booster (about 95% CD4, 88% CD8).

MiXCR was run by TCRdb on the 5' RACE reads, yielding one entry per CDR3 protein. The repertoire holds 300,000 to 400,000 distinct CDR3 sequences, with 12% as singletons. There are a few counts of this clonotype. The antigen is undetermined. The CDR3 runs to 15 residues. Trimming at V came to 3 bases and at J to 5 bases, leaving 6 bases not matched to a gene. CDR1 and CDR2 from the germline V gene are KGHSH and LQKENI. This TCR was recovered from a young man who received the YFV17D yellow fever vaccine. Source: CD4+ T cells sorted from PBMCs, taken 15 days after the yellow fever booster vaccination. The V gene is TRBV18, the J gene TRBJ2-2; 7 bases are shared with TRBD1. The CDR3 region is CASSPDRVPTGELFF. The CDR3 nucleotides read TGTGCCAGCTCACCTGACAGGGTTCCGACCGGGGAGCTGTTTTTT.